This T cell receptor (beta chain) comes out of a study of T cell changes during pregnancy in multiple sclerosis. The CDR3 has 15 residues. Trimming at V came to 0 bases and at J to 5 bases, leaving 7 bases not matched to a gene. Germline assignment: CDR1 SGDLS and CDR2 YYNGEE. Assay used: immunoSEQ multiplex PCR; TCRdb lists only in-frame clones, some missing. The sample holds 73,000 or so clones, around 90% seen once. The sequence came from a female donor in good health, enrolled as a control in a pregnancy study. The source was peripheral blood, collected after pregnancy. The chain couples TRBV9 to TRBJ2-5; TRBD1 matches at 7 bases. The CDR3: CASSVAGQLTETQYF. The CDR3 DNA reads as TGTGCCAGCAGCGTAGCGGGACAGCTTACGGAGACCCAGTACTTC.